This T cell receptor beta chain was sequenced during a study of blood T cells in healthy people across ages. Findings and limits, study-wide: Among long-lived donors, naive CD4+ cells were more numerous and diversity higher than in aged donors.

The CDR3 is made up of 17 amino acids. CDR1 is SQVTM and CDR2 is ANQGSEA in the germline V gene. The V end lost 0 bases, the J end lost 4 bases, and 19 bases lay between the germline ends. A second PCR, run for about 7 to 11 cycles, used a sample-barcoded 5' primer plus a J-beta primer mix. A template-switch adaptor containing 12 random nucleotides labeled each cDNA molecule. TCRdb itself ran the 5' RACE reads through MiXCR, one entry per CDR3 protein. The sample carries about 1,600,000 distinct CDR3 sequences, 40% to 50% recorded once. Notes on this clonotype: Its antigen is still unknown.

The donors, healthy Caucasians from Russia, were aged roughly 6 to 100. Material for sequencing was blood. The rearrangement joins TRBV29-1 to TRBJ2-1; D is possibly TRBD2 (5 bases). This TCR was recovered from a woman aged 18-29 years in good health. The CDR3 region has the DNA TGCAGCGTTGAAGATCCCGAGGGCCCCCTCGGGTACAATGAGCAGTTCTTC. Translating gives CSVEDPEGPLGYNEQFF.